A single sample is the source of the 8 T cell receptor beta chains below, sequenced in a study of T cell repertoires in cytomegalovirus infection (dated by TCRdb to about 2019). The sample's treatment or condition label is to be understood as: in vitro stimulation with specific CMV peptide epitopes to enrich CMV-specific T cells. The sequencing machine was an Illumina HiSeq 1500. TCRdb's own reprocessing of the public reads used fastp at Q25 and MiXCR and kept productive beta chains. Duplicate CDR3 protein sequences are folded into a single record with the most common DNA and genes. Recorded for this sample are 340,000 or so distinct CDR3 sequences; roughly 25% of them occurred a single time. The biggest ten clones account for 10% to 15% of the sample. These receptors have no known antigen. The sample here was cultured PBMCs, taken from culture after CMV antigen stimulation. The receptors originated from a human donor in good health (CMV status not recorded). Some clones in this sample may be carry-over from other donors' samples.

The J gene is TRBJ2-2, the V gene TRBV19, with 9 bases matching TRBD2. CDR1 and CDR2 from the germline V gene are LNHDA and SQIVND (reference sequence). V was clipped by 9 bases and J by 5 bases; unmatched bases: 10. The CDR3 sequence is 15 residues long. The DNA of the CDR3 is TGTGCCAGCCACAGACTAGCGGAACTAACCGGGGAGCTGTTTTTT. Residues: CASHRLAELTGELFF. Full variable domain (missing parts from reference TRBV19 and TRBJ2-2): DGGITQSPKYLFRKEGQNVTLSCEQNLNHDAMYWYRQDPGQGLRLIYYSQIVNDFQKGDIAEGYSVSREKKESFPLTVTSAQKNPTAFYLCASHRLAELTGELFFGEGSRLTVL.

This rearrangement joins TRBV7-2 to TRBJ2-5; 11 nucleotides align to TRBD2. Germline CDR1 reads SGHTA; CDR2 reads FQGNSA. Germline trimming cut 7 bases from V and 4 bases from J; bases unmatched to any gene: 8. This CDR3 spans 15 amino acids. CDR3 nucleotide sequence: TGTGCCAGCATTGAACTAGCGGGAGTTGGAGAGACCCAGTACTTC. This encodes CASIELAGVGETQYF.

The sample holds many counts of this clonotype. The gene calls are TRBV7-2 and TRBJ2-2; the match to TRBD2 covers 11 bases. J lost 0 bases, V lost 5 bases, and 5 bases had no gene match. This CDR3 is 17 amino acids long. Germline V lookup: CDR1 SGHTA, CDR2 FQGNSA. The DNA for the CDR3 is TGTGCCAGCAGCGGAGGGACTAGCGGAACGAACACCGGGGAGCTGTTTTTT. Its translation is CASSGGTSGTNTGELFF.

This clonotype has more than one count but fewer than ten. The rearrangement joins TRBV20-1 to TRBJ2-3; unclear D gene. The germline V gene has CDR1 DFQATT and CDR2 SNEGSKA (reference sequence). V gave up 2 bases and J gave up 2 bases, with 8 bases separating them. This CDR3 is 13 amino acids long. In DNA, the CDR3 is TGCAGTGCTAGATTGCGGTTCACAGATACGCAGTATTTT. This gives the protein CSARLRFTDTQYF.

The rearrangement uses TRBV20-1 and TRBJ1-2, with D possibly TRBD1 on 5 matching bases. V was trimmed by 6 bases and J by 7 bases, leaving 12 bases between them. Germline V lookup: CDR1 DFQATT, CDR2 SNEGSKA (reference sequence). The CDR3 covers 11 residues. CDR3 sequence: CSASVGGGYTF. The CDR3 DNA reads TGCAGTGCCTCCGTTGGGGGTGGCTACACCTTC.

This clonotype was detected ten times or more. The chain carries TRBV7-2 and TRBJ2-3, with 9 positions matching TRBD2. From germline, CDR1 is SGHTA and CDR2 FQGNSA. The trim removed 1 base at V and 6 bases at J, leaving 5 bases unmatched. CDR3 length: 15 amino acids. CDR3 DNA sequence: TGTGCCAGCAGCTTAGTGGCGGGGGGGGGGGATACGCAGTATTTT. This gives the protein CASSLVAGGGDTQYF.

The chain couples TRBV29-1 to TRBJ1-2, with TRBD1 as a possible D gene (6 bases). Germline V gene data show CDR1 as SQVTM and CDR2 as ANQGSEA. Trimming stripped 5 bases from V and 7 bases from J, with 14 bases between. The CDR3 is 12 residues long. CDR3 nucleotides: TGCAGCGTTAACAGGGATGGGGGTGGCTACACCTTC. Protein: CSVNRDGGGYTF.

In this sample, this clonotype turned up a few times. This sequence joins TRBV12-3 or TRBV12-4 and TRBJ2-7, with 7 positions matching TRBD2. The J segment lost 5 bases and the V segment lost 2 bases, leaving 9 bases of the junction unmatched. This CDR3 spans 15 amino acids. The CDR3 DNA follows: TGTGCCAGCAGTTTACTAGACTTGGGGAGGGACGAGCAGTACTTC. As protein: CASSLLDLGRDEQYF.